A selection of T cell receptor beta chains follows, all from one sample in a study of T cell changes during pregnancy in multiple sclerosis. Data came from immunoSEQ multiplex PCR; TCRdb stores just in-frame clones and leaves some out. The table includes 45,000 to 60,000 clones, roughly nine tenths detected once. Here the sequenced sample was CD8+ T cells from peripheral blood mononuclear cells, taken before pregnancy. These receptor sequences come from a female donor with multiple sclerosis, enrolled in a pregnancy study. Both conserved end residues are part of each CDR3. Fields, in order: D gene, V gene, clone size, J gene, CDR3 protein, CDR3 DNA. A D gene is named only where the DNA matches it firmly. The listing skips clone size in some rows; elsewhere it reads once, few, many or a size class.

TRBD1	TRBV7-9	NA	TRBJ2-2	CASSHRGFNTGELFF	TGTGCCAGCAGTCACAGGGGGTTTAACACCGGGGAGCTGTTTTTT
NA	TRBV4-3	few	TRBJ1-1	CASSPTVGSNTEAFF	TGCGCCAGCAGCCCAACCGTTGGCAGTAACACTGAAGCTTTCTTT
TRBD2	TRBV27	NA	TRBJ2-1	CASSNTPVAGGPNEQFF	TGTGCCAGCAGCAACACACCCGTAGCGGGGGGGCCGAATGAGCAGTTCTTC
NA	TRBV27	NA	TRBJ2-1	CASSTGNRWHNEQFF	TGTGCCAGCTCAACGGGGAATCGATGGCACAATGAGCAGTTCTTC
TRBD1	TRBV6-5	NA	TRBJ1-1	CASWGQGITEAFF	TGTGCCAGTTGGGGACAGGGAATCACTGAAGCTTTCTTT
NA	TRBV9	NA	TRBJ2-2	CASSPAGGNTGELFF	TGTGCCAGCAGCCCCGCGGGCGGAAACACCGGGGAGCTGTTTTTT
TRBD2	TRBV5-4	NA	TRBJ2-3	CASSFSGSTDTQYF	TGTGCCAGCAGCTTTAGCGGGAGCACAGATACGCAGTATTTT
NA	TRBV21-1	NA	TRBJ1-1	CASSKVFGTGGTTEAFF	TGTGCCAGCAGCAAGGTTTTTGGGACAGGGGGGACCACTGAAGCTTTCTTT
TRBD1	TRBV12-5	NA	TRBJ1-2	CASGLTGDGYTF	TGTGCTAGTGGTTTGACAGGGGATGGCTACACCTTC
TRBD1	TRBV13	NA	TRBJ2-7	CASSFFTGTASYEQYF	TGTGCCAGCAGCTTCTTCACCGGGACAGCCTCCTACGAGCAGTACTTC
TRBD1	TRBV6-1	NA	TRBJ1-1	CASSEQGGVGNTEAFF	TGTGCCAGCAGTGAACAGGGGGGAGTCGGGAACACTGAAGCTTTCTTT
NA	TRBV4-3	NA	TRBJ1-1	CASSYGETEAFF	TGCGCCAGCAGCTACGGGGAAACTGAAGCTTTCTTT
TRBD2	TRBV6-5	NA	TRBJ2-7	CASINSGGARDEQYF	TGTGCCAGCATCAATAGCGGGGGGGCGAGGGACGAGCAGTACTTC
NA	TRBV7-8	NA	TRBJ1-1	CASSWSGGGAYTEAFF	TGTGCCAGCAGCTGGTCCGGGGGGGGCGCTTACACTGAAGCTTTCTTT
NA	TRBV5-1	NA	TRBJ1-1	CASRRGDRRTEAFF	TGCGCCAGCCGTCGCGGGGATCGACGCACTGAAGCTTTCTTT
TRBD1	TRBV5-4	NA	TRBJ2-1	CASSLGRDRGVGEQFF	TGTGCCAGCAGCCTCGGACGAGACAGGGGAGTGGGTGAGCAGTTCTTC
TRBD1	TRBV10-3	NA	TRBJ1-1	CAISGATGKATEAFF	TGTGCCATCAGTGGTGCGACAGGGAAGGCCACTGAAGCTTTCTTT
TRBD2	TRBV6-5	NA	TRBJ2-3	CASSYSTGGADTQYF	TGTGCCAGCAGTTACTCGACCGGGGGGGCAGATACGCAGTATTTT
NA	TRBV13	NA	TRBJ1-1	CASEQGTEAFF	TGTGCCAGCGAACAGGGCACTGAAGCTTTCTTT
TRBD1	TRBV2	NA	TRBJ2-7	CASSETGGWDEQYF	TGTGCCAGCAGTGAAACAGGGGGCTGGGACGAGCAGTACTTC
TRBD1	TRBV6-5	NA	TRBJ1-6	CASSTGQGAHSPLHF	TGTGCCAGCAGCACGGGACAGGGGGCACATTCACCCCTCCACTTT
NA	TRBV4-1	NA	TRBJ1-1	CASSQGQGEAFF	TGCGCCAGCAGCCAAGGGCAGGGGGAAGCTTTCTTT
NA	TRBV7-9	NA	TRBJ1-3	CASSTGISGGNTIYF	TGTGCCAGCAGCACAGGGATCAGCGGTGGAAACACCATATATTTT
TRBD2	TRBV19	NA	TRBJ2-1	CASRVLAGGWEQFF	TGTGCCAGTAGGGTACTAGCGGGGGGTTGGGAGCAGTTCTTC
TRBD2	TRBV29-1	once	TRBJ2-3	CSVEPTSGGGADTQYF	TGCAGCGTTGAGCCGACTAGCGGCGGAGGGGCAGATACGCAGTATTTT
TRBD2	TRBV9	NA	TRBJ2-1	CASSVGSGGAWGGEQFF	TGTGCCAGCAGCGTAGGTAGCGGGGGGGCCTGGGGCGGTGAGCAGTTCTTC
NA	TRBV27	NA	TRBJ2-7	CASSSDRSSYEQYF	TGTGCCAGCAGTTCCGACAGGAGCTCCTACGAGCAGTACTTC
NA	TRBV9	NA	TRBJ2-1	CASSVVGGDLYNEQFF	TGTGCCAGCAGCGTAGTGGGCGGGGACCTATACAATGAGCAGTTCTTC
NA	TRBV29-1	NA	TRBJ2-1	CSVEGGEVWNEQFF	TGCAGCGTTGAAGGCGGGGAGGTTTGGAATGAGCAGTTCTTC
NA	TRBV7-8	NA	TRBJ2-5	CASSPPVETQYF	TGTGCCAGCAGCCCCCCCGTGGAGACCCAGTACTTC
TRBD2	TRBV6-4	once	TRBJ2-1	CASSEAGGTYNEQFF	TGTGCCAGCAGTGAAGCGGGGGGGACCTACAATGAGCAGTTCTTC
NA	TRBV7-2	NA	TRBJ2-2	CASSYGGAGELFF	TGTGCCAGCAGCTATGGAGGAGCCGGGGAGCTGTTTTTT
TRBD1	TRBV6-1	NA	TRBJ1-1	CASSEIIYNRGDTEAFF	TGTGCCAGCAGTGAAATCATCTATAACAGGGGGGACACTGAAGCTTTCTTT
NA	TRBV5-6	NA	TRBJ2-7	CASSLADRWGTYEQYF	TGTGCCAGCAGCTTGGCCGACAGGTGGGGGACCTACGAGCAGTACTTC
TRBD1	TRBV9	NA	TRBJ1-2	CASSARGIGGNYGYTF	TGTGCCAGCAGCGCAAGAGGCATAGGGGGCAACTATGGCTACACCTTC
TRBD2	TRBV7-9	NA	TRBJ2-3	CASRGLASTYPDTQYF	TGTGCCAGCAGGGGACTAGCGTCAACCTATCCGGATACGCAGTATTTT
TRBD1	TRBV9	NA	TRBJ1-5	CASSAGGSSQPQHF	TGTGCCAGCAGCGCAGGGGGGAGCAGTCAGCCCCAGCATTTT
NA	TRBV4-3	NA	TRBJ1-2	CASSLKVQVTSKGYTF	TGCGCCAGCAGCCTCAAGGTACAGGTAACGTCTAAGGGCTACACCTTC
NA	TRBV7-9	NA	TRBJ1-6	CASSEGYNSPLHF	TGTGCCAGCAGCGAGGGTTATAATTCACCCCTCCACTTT
NA	TRBV9	few	TRBJ1-5	CASSAHGASNQPQHF	TGTGCCAGCAGCGCCCACGGTGCTAGCAATCAGCCCCAGCATTTT
NA	TRBV7-7	NA	TRBJ2-1	CASSRDFVSYNEQFF	TGTGCCAGCAGCCGGGACTTTGTATCCTACAATGAGCAGTTCTTC
TRBD2	TRBV4-1	NA	TRBJ2-5	CASSPLGGPGQYF	TGCGCCAGCAGCCCCCTGGGAGGGCCTGGGCAGTACTTC
NA	TRBV29-1	NA	TRBJ1-6	CSVPSSGAGSPLHF	TGCAGCGTTCCTTCAAGTGGGGCCGGATCACCCCTCCACTTT
NA	TRBV7-6	NA	TRBJ1-1	CATTGVREMNTEAFF	TGTGCCACCACTGGGGTGAGGGAAATGAACACTGAAGCTTTCTTT
NA	TRBV7-2	once	TRBJ1-1	CASSPRGGKNTEAFF	TGTGCCAGCAGCCCAAGGGGTGGGAAGAACACTGAAGCTTTCTTT
TRBD1	TRBV13	NA	TRBJ1-6	CASSGLGTGKNNSPLHF	TGTGCCAGCAGCGGCCTCGGGACAGGGAAAAATAATTCACCCCTCCACTTT
NA	TRBV27	once	TRBJ1-1	CASSLAGLVNTEAFF	TGTGCCAGCAGTTTGGCAGGGCTCGTGAACACTGAAGCTTTCTTT
TRBD1	TRBV9	NA	TRBJ2-4	CASSARDRGAKNIQYF	TGTGCCAGCAGCGCTCGGGACAGGGGTGCCAAAAACATTCAGTACTTC
TRBD1	TRBV13	NA	TRBJ1-4	CASSSGDRVINEKLFF	TGTGCCAGCAGCTCGGGGGACAGGGTGATAAATGAAAAACTGTTTTTT
NA	TRBV6-5	NA	TRBJ2-2	CASRRGPGELFF	TGTGCCAGCAGGCGGGGGCCCGGGGAGCTGTTTTTT
TRBD1	TRBV4-1	NA	TRBJ2-7	CASSQDRQGAGYEQYF	TGCGCCAGCAGCCAAGATCGACAGGGGGCGGGGTACGAGCAGTACTTC
TRBD1	TRBV9	NA	TRBJ1-2	CASSAITGDLKNGYTF	TGTGCCAGCAGCGCTATTACAGGGGATTTAAAGAATGGCTACACCTTC
TRBD1	TRBV29-1	NA	TRBJ1-1	CSVDLDREERYTEAFF	TGCAGCGTTGACCTGGACAGGGAGGAGAGGTACACTGAAGCTTTCTTT
NA	TRBV6-6	NA	TRBJ1-5	CASSPVGEPQHF	TGTGCCAGCAGCCCCGTAGGGGAGCCCCAGCATTTT
TRBD1	TRBV27	NA	TRBJ1-1	CASSLTGATKEAFF	TGTGCCAGCAGTTTGACAGGGGCGACGAAGGAAGCTTTCTTT
NA	TRBV19	NA	TRBJ2-1	CASSIGANEQFF	TGTGCCAGTAGTATAGGGGCTAATGAGCAGTTCTTC
NA	TRBV10-1	NA	TRBJ1-5	CASITGQPQHF	TGCGCCAGCATTACGGGTCAGCCCCAGCATTTT